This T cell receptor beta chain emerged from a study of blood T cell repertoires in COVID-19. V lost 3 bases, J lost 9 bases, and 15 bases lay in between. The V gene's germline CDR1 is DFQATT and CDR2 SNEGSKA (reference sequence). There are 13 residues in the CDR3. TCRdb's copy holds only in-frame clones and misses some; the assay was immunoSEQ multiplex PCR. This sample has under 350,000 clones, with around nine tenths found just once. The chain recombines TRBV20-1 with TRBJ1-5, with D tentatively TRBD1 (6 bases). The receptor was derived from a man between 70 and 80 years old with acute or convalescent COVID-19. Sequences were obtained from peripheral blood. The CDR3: CSASPGTSLPQHF. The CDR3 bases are TGCAGTGCTAGTCCCGGGACATCCTTGCCCCAGCATTTT.